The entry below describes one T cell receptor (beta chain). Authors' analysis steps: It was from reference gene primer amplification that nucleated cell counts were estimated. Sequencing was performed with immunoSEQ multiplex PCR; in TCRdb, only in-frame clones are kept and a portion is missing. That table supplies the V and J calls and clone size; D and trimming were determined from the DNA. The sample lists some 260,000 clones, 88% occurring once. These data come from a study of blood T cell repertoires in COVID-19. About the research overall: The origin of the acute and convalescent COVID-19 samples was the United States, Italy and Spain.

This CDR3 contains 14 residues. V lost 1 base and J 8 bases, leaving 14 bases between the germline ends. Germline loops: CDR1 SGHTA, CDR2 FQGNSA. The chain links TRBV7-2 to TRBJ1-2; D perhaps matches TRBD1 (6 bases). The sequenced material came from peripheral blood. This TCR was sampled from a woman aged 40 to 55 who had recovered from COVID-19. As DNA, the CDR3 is TGTGCCAGCAGCTTAGATCCACAGGGTGGAGGCTACACCTTC. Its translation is CASSLDPQGGGYTF.